One sample yielded the 16 T cell receptor beta chains listed below, sequenced in a study of cytomegalovirus exposure and HLA in healthy donors (dated by TCRdb to 2017 to 2019). The library was produced with the immunoSEQ multiplex PCR assay. For the multiplex PCR, a mixture combining 60 forward primers for TCR Vbeta segments and 13 reverse primers for TCR Jbeta segments was used. This immuneACCESS table, as held by TCRdb, lists in-frame sequences with V and J called but not all clones. Of the missing ones, under half trace to an unresolved V gene in checked studies; the others have no known cause. This sample is represented by about 200,000 clones; 81% of them were singletons. The ten largest clones capture around 3.6% of the sample. The sequencing sample was made of PBMCs. These receptors were taken from a man aged 40-55 years in good health and CMV-seropositive.

The gene calls are TRBV9 and TRBJ1-6; tentatively, D is TRBD1 (5 bases). The V gene lost 4 bases and the J gene lost 10 bases, with 15 bases spanning the gap. Germline loops: CDR1 SGDLS, CDR2 YYNGEE. This CDR3 spans 14 amino acids. The CDR3 spells CASSPGGVGSPLHF. The CDR3 DNA follows: TGTGCCAGCAGCCCCGGGGGGGTGGGCTCACCCCTCCACTTT.

The rearrangement joins TRBV6-5 to TRBJ1-5, with D perhaps TRBD1 (5 bases). This CDR3 comprises 14 residues. The V gene's germline CDR1 is MNHEY and CDR2 SVGAGI. V shed 6 bases and J shed 1 base, with 10 bases lying between them. DNA for the CDR3: TGTGCCAGCAGCACAGACAGCAGCAATCAGCCCCAGCATTTT. Protein sequence: CASSTDSSNQPQHF.

The chain couples TRBV7-9 to TRBJ2-1, with D possibly TRBD2 on 5 matching bases. The CDR3 sequence is 15 residues long. CDR1 is SEHNR, CDR2 FQNEAQ, per germline (reference sequence). V lost 1 base, J lost 0 bases, and 7 bases lay in between. The CDR3 DNA is TGTGCCAGCAGCTTAGAAGGGAGCTCCTACAATGAGCAGTTCTTC. Amino acid sequence: CASSLEGSSYNEQFF.

The chain is built from TRBV18 and TRBJ2-1; TRBD2 matches 8 bases. The CDR3 length is 19 residues. CDR1 and CDR2 (germline): KGHSH, LQKENI. V shed 5 bases and J 0 bases; nucleotides not matched to a gene: 15. In DNA form, the CDR3 reads TGTGCCAGCTCATCATCCTCGGGTAGCGGGACGAGCTCCTACAATGAGCAGTTCTTC. Its protein product is CASSSSSGSGTSSYNEQFF.

The rearrangement uses TRBV6-5 and TRBJ2-1; 9 bases match TRBD1. Trimming cost V 5 bases and J 3 bases; bases outside gene matches: 5. The CDR3 has 15 amino acids. Germline CDR1 reads MNHEY; CDR2 reads SVGAGI. The DNA for the CDR3 is TGTGCCAGCAGTCACTACAGGGGGCTCTACAATGAGCAGTTCTTC. It yields the protein CASSHYRGLYNEQFF.

The genes are TRBV5-5 and TRBJ2-3; 7 bases line up with TRBD1. The germline V gene has CDR1 SGHKS and CDR2 YYEKEE (reference sequence). Germline trimming cut 4 bases from V and 4 bases from J; bases unmatched to any gene: 3. The CDR3 is 13 residues long. CDR3 loop: CASSRTGADTQYF. The CDR3 DNA is TGTGCCAGCAGCCGTACAGGGGCAGATACGCAGTATTTT.

The genes are TRBV18 and TRBJ2-5; D possibly corresponds to TRBD1 (5 bases). The CDR3 has 13 amino acids. Looked up from germline, CDR1 is KGHSH and CDR2 is LQKENI. Trimming shortened V by 3 bases and J by 5 bases, and 10 bases separated the two germline ends. The CDR3: CASSPQGRETQYF. For the CDR3, the DNA is TGTGCCAGCTCACCCCAGGGTCGGGAGACCCAGTACTTC.

The chain joins TRBV6-5 to TRBJ2-4; possibly TRBD2 for D (5 bases). CDR3 length: 15 residues. The V end was cut by 5 bases, the J end by 11 bases, with 22 bases between. Germline V gene sequence: CDR1 MNHEY, CDR2 SVGAGI. CDR3 DNA sequence: TGTGCCAGCAGTACGGACCGGGGAGCTGGGCGCGTTCAGTACTTC. The encoded protein is CASSTDRGAGRVQYF.

The chain combines TRBV6-6 with TRBJ2-3, with 9 bases aligning to TRBD1. The CDR3 has 14 amino acids. V was clipped by 6 bases and J by 3 bases; unmatched bases: 4. Germline CDR1 reads MNHNY; CDR2 reads SVGAGI (reference sequence). CDR3 region: CASSYRGRTDTQYF. The CDR3, as DNA: TGTGCCAGCAGCTACAGGGGGCGGACAGATACGCAGTATTTT.

The V gene is TRBV7-2, the J gene TRBJ2-7, with 11 bases identical to TRBD2. CDR3 length: 15 amino acids. The J segment lost 5 bases and the V segment lost 2 bases, leaving 5 bases of the junction unmatched. Germline CDR1 reads SGHTA; CDR2 reads FQGNSA. CDR3 sequence reads: CASSLKLAGEDEQYF. CDR3 coding DNA: TGTGCCAGCAGCTTAAAACTAGCGGGAGAGGACGAGCAGTACTTC.

This clone appeared a single time. The chain links TRBV28 to TRBJ2-1; possible D gene TRBD2, 6 bases. This CDR3 contains 18 residues. The germline gives CDR1 MDHEN, CDR2 SYDVKM. The ends were cut back, 5 bases at V and 4 bases at J, with 24 bases in the middle. The CDR3 is CASSPMPGPTGEYNEQFF. The CDR3 region has the DNA TGTGCCAGCAGTCCAATGCCGGGACCCACGGGGGAATACAATGAGCAGTTCTTC.

The chain links TRBV6-5 to TRBJ2-7; 8 bases line up with TRBD1. The V gene end was trimmed by 0 bases and the J gene end by 6 bases; junction bases not matched to a gene: 7. CDR3 length equals 15 residues. Germline loops: CDR1 MNHEY, CDR2 SVGAGI. The CDR3 protein is CASSYSYRGRSEQYF. The CDR3 coding sequence is TGTGCCAGCAGTTACTCTTACAGGGGGAGGTCCGAGCAGTACTTC.

There are many counts of this clone. V usage is TRBV18 and J usage is TRBJ2-3; 8 bases are shared with TRBD1. With V trimmed by 2 bases and J by 3 bases, 7 bases remained unmatched. CDR1 and CDR2 (germline): KGHSH, LQKENI. The CDR3 extends over 16 amino acids. This chain's CDR3 is CASSPTQGAGTDTQYF. The DNA for the CDR3 is TGTGCCAGCTCACCAACGCAGGGGGCAGGGACAGATACGCAGTATTTT.

The chain uses TRBV25-1 and TRBJ2-7; tentative D call: TRBD1 (5 bases). The germline CDR1 and CDR2 sequences are MGHDK and SYGVNS. The CDR3 runs to 14 residues. Between the trimmed V and J ends, which lost 1 base and 2 bases, there was a span of 9 bases. In nucleotides, the CDR3 is TGTGCCAGCAGTGAATGGGGCACTACCTACGAGCAGTACTTC. Encoded protein: CASSEWGTTYEQYF.

This chain connects TRBV5-1 to TRBJ1-2; 8 nucleotides match TRBD1. CDR3 length: 14 amino acids. CDR1 is SGHRS and CDR2 is YFSETQ in the germline V gene. Unmatched junction bases numbered 2, after V lost 0 bases and J lost 4 bases. The CDR3 loop reads CASSLGQGTYGYTF. CDR3 sequence (DNA): TGCGCCAGCAGCTTGGGACAGGGGACCTATGGCTACACCTTC.

This chain links TRBV30 with TRBJ2-1, with TRBD2 matching over 7 bases. The CDR3 spans 13 residues. Germline values: CDR1 GTSNPN, CDR2 SVGIG (reference sequence). Trimming took 5 bases from V and 7 from J; bases not matched to a gene: 8. CDR3 nucleotide sequence: TGTGCCTGGGACCGCGGGAGTGGGAATGAGCAGTTCTTC. Protein sequence: CAWDRGSGNEQFF. Using reference TRBV30 and TRBJ2-1 for the parts outside the CDR3, the full variable domain is SQTIHQWPATLVQPVGSPLSLECTVEGTSNPNLYWYRQAAGRGLQLLFYSVGIGQISSEVPQNLSASRPQDRQFILSSKKLLLSDSGFYLCAWDRGSGNEQFFGPGTRLTVL.